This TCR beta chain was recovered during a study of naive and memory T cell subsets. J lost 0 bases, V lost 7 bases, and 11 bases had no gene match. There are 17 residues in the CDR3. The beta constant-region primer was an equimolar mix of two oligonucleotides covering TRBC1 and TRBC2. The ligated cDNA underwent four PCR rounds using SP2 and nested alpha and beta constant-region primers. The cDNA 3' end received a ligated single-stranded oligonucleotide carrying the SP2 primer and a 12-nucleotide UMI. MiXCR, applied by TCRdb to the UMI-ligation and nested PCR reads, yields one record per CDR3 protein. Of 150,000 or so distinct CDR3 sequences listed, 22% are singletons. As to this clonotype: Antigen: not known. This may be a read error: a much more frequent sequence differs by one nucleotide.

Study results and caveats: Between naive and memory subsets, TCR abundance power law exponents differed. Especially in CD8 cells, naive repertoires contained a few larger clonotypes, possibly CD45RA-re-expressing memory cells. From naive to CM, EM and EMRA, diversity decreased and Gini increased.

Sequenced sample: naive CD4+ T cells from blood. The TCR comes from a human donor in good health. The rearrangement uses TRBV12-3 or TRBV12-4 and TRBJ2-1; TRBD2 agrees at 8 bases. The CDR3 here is CASIPRGGRISYNEQFF. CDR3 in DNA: TGTGCCAGCATCCCCCGGGGCGGGAGGATCTCCTACAATGAGCAGTTCTTC.